This paragraph covers one TCR beta chain sequence. The antigen is unknown. PCR involved 60 Vbeta and 13 Jbeta primers. TCRdb keeps only in-frame clones here, not all; method: immunoSEQ multiplex PCR. Of 170,000 or so clones in the sample, almost 85% were seen once. This entry belongs to a study of cytomegalovirus exposure and HLA in healthy donors. Broader study findings: Several of the most significant clusters were apparently associated with common viral pathogens in a later analysis. The study flagged roughly 160 TCR beta chains as cytomegalovirus-associated. Among the CMV-associated chains, a few were confirmed in vitro as specific for CMV antigens.

CDR1 and CDR2 from the germline V gene are SGHTS and YDEGEE. CDR3 size: 15 residues. Germline trimming cut 2 bases from V and 1 base from J; bases unmatched to any gene: 2. The study sampled nominally healthy donors, though unrecorded immune exposures were likely. This receptor was identified in a girl aged 10 to 17 in good health and CMV-seropositive. The gene calls are TRBV5-8 and TRBJ1-1, with 10 bases matching TRBD1. Source material: PBMCs. DNA for the CDR3: TGTGCCAGCAGCTTCCGGACAGGGGGGAACACTGAAGCTTTCTTT. Protein: CASSFRTGGNTEAFF.